The rows below give T cell receptor beta chains drawn from one sample of a study of radiation and T cells in renal cell carcinoma. Assay: immunoSEQ multiplex PCR; the TCRdb copy retains only in-frame clones and omits some. The table has 130,000 or so clones, approximately 82% seen once. The specimen comprised blood, sampled from a patient whose treatment included radiotherapy and nephrectomy. The origin of the receptors is a woman aged 50 to 60 with renal cell carcinoma. Each CDR3 is given with its conserved first and last residue. The order of the fields is CDR3 length, D gene, clone size, V gene, J gene, CDR3 protein, CDR3 DNA. D genes are given only for firm matches. The size of a clone is reported for some rows only, either as once, few or many, or as a class for expanded clones.

CDR3 length: 13; D gene: TRBD1; clone size: NA; V gene: TRBV5-4; J gene: TRBJ2-7; CDR3 protein: CASSLNRGDEQYF; CDR3 DNA: TGTGCCAGCAGCTTGAACAGGGGAGACGAGCAGTACTTC
CDR3 length: 13; D gene: NA; clone size: NA; V gene: TRBV7-7; J gene: TRBJ2-7; CDR3 protein: CASSSGPYGEQYF; CDR3 DNA: TGTGCCAGCAGCAGCGGTCCGTATGGCGAGCAGTACTTC
CDR3 length: 14; D gene: NA; clone size: NA; V gene: TRBV7-7; J gene: TRBJ2-5; CDR3 protein: CASSLAITVETQYF; CDR3 DNA: TGTGCCAGCAGCTTAGCTATCACGGTGGAGACCCAGTACTTC
CDR3 length: 15; D gene: TRBD2; clone size: NA; V gene: TRBV18; J gene: TRBJ2-5; CDR3 protein: CASSPLAGAQETQYF; CDR3 DNA: TGTGCCAGCTCACCACTGGCGGGAGCACAAGAGACCCAGTACTTC
CDR3 length: 13; D gene: NA; clone size: few; V gene: TRBV19; J gene: TRBJ2-6; CDR3 protein: CASAGTGANVLTF; CDR3 DNA: TGTGCCAGTGCAGGGACTGGGGCCAACGTCCTGACTTTC
CDR3 length: 15; D gene: NA; clone size: NA; V gene: TRBV29-1; J gene: TRBJ2-7; CDR3 protein: CSVGSPGLASYEQYF; CDR3 DNA: TGCAGCGTTGGATCCCCGGGCCTAGCGAGCTACGAGCAGTACTTC
CDR3 length: 13; D gene: NA; clone size: few; V gene: TRBV30; J gene: TRBJ1-6; CDR3 protein: CAWSSGPALPLHF; CDR3 DNA: TGTGCCTGGAGTTCAGGGCCCGCTTTACCCCTCCACTTT
CDR3 length: 15; D gene: NA; clone size: once; V gene: TRBV7-2; J gene: TRBJ2-7; CDR3 protein: CASSPDRDAYREQYF; CDR3 DNA: TGTGCCAGCAGTCCAGATAGGGACGCCTATAGGGAGCAGTACTTC
CDR3 length: 13; D gene: NA; clone size: NA; V gene: TRBV18; J gene: TRBJ2-5; CDR3 protein: CASSPEGGETQYF; CDR3 DNA: TGTGCCAGCTCACCAGAAGGCGGGGAGACCCAGTACTTC
CDR3 length: 13; D gene: TRBD1; clone size: NA; V gene: TRBV5-6; J gene: TRBJ1-1; CDR3 protein: CASSSGTGGKTFF; CDR3 DNA: TGTGCCAGCAGCTCCGGGACAGGGGGCAAAACTTTCTTT
CDR3 length: 13; D gene: NA; clone size: NA; V gene: TRBV27; J gene: TRBJ2-1; CDR3 protein: CASSGAPYNEQFF; CDR3 DNA: TGTGCCAGCAGTGGGGCTCCCTACAATGAGCAGTTCTTC
CDR3 length: 15; D gene: NA; clone size: NA; V gene: TRBV7-2; J gene: TRBJ2-7; CDR3 protein: CASSESKDSPYEQYF; CDR3 DNA: TGTGCCAGCAGCGAGTCAAAGGACAGCCCCTACGAGCAGTACTTC
CDR3 length: 13; D gene: NA; clone size: NA; V gene: TRBV4-3; J gene: TRBJ2-5; CDR3 protein: CASSQGGRETQYF; CDR3 DNA: TGCGCCAGCAGCCAAGGGGGGCGGGAGACCCAGTACTTC
CDR3 length: 12; D gene: TRBD1; clone size: NA; V gene: TRBV28; J gene: TRBJ1-2; CDR3 protein: CASTPGGYGYTF; CDR3 DNA: TGTGCCAGCACCCCAGGGGGCTATGGCTACACCTTC
CDR3 length: 17; D gene: TRBD1; clone size: NA; V gene: TRBV5-6; J gene: TRBJ1-4; CDR3 protein: CASSLRIGTGGKEKLFF; CDR3 DNA: TGTGCCAGCAGCTTGAGGATAGGGACAGGGGGCAAGGAAAAACTGTTTTTT
CDR3 length: 15; D gene: TRBD1; clone size: NA; V gene: TRBV5-1; J gene: TRBJ1-4; CDR3 protein: CASSTDRITNEKLFF; CDR3 DNA: TGCGCCAGCAGCACGGACAGGATAACTAATGAAAAACTGTTTTTT
CDR3 length: 13; D gene: TRBD2; clone size: NA; V gene: TRBV2; J gene: TRBJ2-1; CDR3 protein: CASTLAVDNEQFF; CDR3 DNA: TGTGCCAGCACTCTAGCGGTCGACAATGAGCAGTTCTTC
CDR3 length: 18; D gene: NA; clone size: NA; V gene: TRBV5-4; J gene: TRBJ2-7; CDR3 protein: CASSLGPSGGPISYEQYF; CDR3 DNA: TGTGCCAGCAGCTTGGGGCCTTCTGGGGGCCCGATCTCCTACGAGCAGTACTTC
CDR3 length: 15; D gene: NA; clone size: NA; V gene: TRBV11-2; J gene: TRBJ1-1; CDR3 protein: CASSLIQGSNTEAFF; CDR3 DNA: TGTGCCAGCAGCTTAATCCAGGGCTCGAATACTGAAGCTTTCTTT
CDR3 length: 14; D gene: NA; clone size: NA; V gene: TRBV4-2; J gene: TRBJ2-7; CDR3 protein: CASSQDFSSYEQYF; CDR3 DNA: TGTGCCAGCAGCCAGGACTTTAGCTCCTACGAGCAGTACTTC
CDR3 length: 12; D gene: NA; clone size: NA; V gene: TRBV23-1; J gene: TRBJ2-5; CDR3 protein: CASSHREKTQYF; CDR3 DNA: TGCGCCAGCAGTCACAGGGAAAAGACCCAGTACTTC
CDR3 length: 13; D gene: NA; clone size: NA; V gene: TRBV10-2; J gene: TRBJ2-7; CDR3 protein: CATAFVGGYEQYF; CDR3 DNA: TGCGCCACCGCGTTTGTGGGGGGCTACGAGCAGTACTTC
CDR3 length: 15; D gene: TRBD1; clone size: NA; V gene: TRBV4-3; J gene: TRBJ1-4; CDR3 protein: CASSQDRTGYEKLFF; CDR3 DNA: TGCGCCAGCAGCCAAGATAGGACAGGGTATGAAAAACTGTTTTTT
CDR3 length: 14; D gene: NA; clone size: NA; V gene: TRBV5-4; J gene: TRBJ2-7; CDR3 protein: CASSLRDGSYEQYF; CDR3 DNA: TGTGCCAGCAGCTTGAGGGACGGTTCCTACGAGCAGTACTTC
CDR3 length: 13; D gene: NA; clone size: once; V gene: TRBV2; J gene: TRBJ2-2; CDR3 protein: CASRGTGIGELFF; CDR3 DNA: TGTGCCAGCCGCGGAACAGGGATAGGGGAGCTGTTTTTT
CDR3 length: 12; D gene: NA; clone size: NA; V gene: TRBV6-1; J gene: TRBJ2-7; CDR3 protein: CASSERLSEQYF; CDR3 DNA: TGTGCCAGCAGTGAGAGACTCAGCGAGCAGTACTTC
CDR3 length: 15; D gene: NA; clone size: NA; V gene: TRBV5-4; J gene: TRBJ1-1; CDR3 protein: CASSTDGKLNTEAFF; CDR3 DNA: TGTGCCAGCAGCACGGACGGGAAACTCAACACTGAAGCTTTCTTT
CDR3 length: 14; D gene: NA; clone size: NA; V gene: TRBV4-1; J gene: TRBJ2-7; CDR3 protein: CASSLRDTVYEQYF; CDR3 DNA: TGCGCCAGCAGCCTCCGGGACACGGTCTACGAGCAGTACTTC
CDR3 length: 13; D gene: NA; clone size: once; V gene: TRBV9; J gene: TRBJ1-1; CDR3 protein: CASSTDRNTEAFF; CDR3 DNA: TGTGCCAGCTCCACCGACAGGAACACTGAAGCTTTCTTT
CDR3 length: 15; D gene: NA; clone size: NA; V gene: TRBV6-5; J gene: TRBJ2-2; CDR3 protein: CASSRGLKNTGELFF; CDR3 DNA: TGTGCCAGTAGCCGCGGACTGAAGAACACCGGGGAGCTGTTTTTT
CDR3 length: 13; D gene: TRBD1; clone size: few; V gene: TRBV5-4; J gene: TRBJ2-7; CDR3 protein: CASSGTGIYEQYF; CDR3 DNA: TGTGCCAGCAGCGGGACAGGGATATACGAGCAGTACTTC
CDR3 length: 12; D gene: NA; clone size: few; V gene: TRBV2; J gene: TRBJ1-2; CDR3 protein: CASSAVREGYTF; CDR3 DNA: TGTGCCAGCAGTGCCGTTCGAGAGGGTTACACCTTC
CDR3 length: 15; D gene: TRBD1; clone size: NA; V gene: TRBV6-5; J gene: TRBJ2-7; CDR3 protein: CASRSGTALDYEQYF; CDR3 DNA: TGTGCCAGCCGCTCCGGGACAGCCTTGGACTACGAGCAGTACTTC
CDR3 length: 16; D gene: TRBD1; clone size: NA; V gene: TRBV7-2; J gene: TRBJ1-5; CDR3 protein: CASSPRGQGGNQPQHF; CDR3 DNA: TGTGCCAGCAGCCCCCGGGGGCAGGGGGGCAATCAGCCCCAGCATTTT
CDR3 length: 16; D gene: TRBD1; clone size: NA; V gene: TRBV5-6; J gene: TRBJ2-3; CDR3 protein: CASSLAAGGLEDTQYF; CDR3 DNA: TGTGCCAGCAGCTTGGCGGCAGGGGGCCTGGAAGATACGCAGTATTTT
CDR3 length: 15; D gene: NA; clone size: NA; V gene: TRBV5-1; J gene: TRBJ1-3; CDR3 protein: CASSEDRFSGNTIYF; CDR3 DNA: TGCGCCAGCAGCGAAGACAGGTTCTCTGGAAACACCATATATTTT
CDR3 length: 14; D gene: NA; clone size: NA; V gene: TRBV15; J gene: TRBJ1-5; CDR3 protein: CATSRVWGRQPQHF; CDR3 DNA: TGTGCCACCAGCAGAGTCTGGGGAAGGCAGCCCCAGCATTTT
CDR3 length: 11; D gene: TRBD1; clone size: NA; V gene: TRBV6-5; J gene: TRBJ2-1; CDR3 protein: CASSEQGQQFF; CDR3 DNA: TGTGCCAGCAGTGAACAGGGGCAGCAGTTCTTC
CDR3 length: 12; D gene: NA; clone size: NA; V gene: TRBV28; J gene: TRBJ2-7; CDR3 protein: CASSFRTYEQYF; CDR3 DNA: TGTGCCAGCAGTTTCAGGACATACGAGCAGTACTTC
CDR3 length: 14; D gene: NA; clone size: NA; V gene: TRBV2; J gene: TRBJ1-2; CDR3 protein: CASRGRVSSYGYTF; CDR3 DNA: TGTGCCAGCCGGGGCAGGGTCTCTTCCTATGGCTACACCTTC
CDR3 length: 14; D gene: NA; clone size: NA; V gene: TRBV5-6; J gene: TRBJ2-7; CDR3 protein: CASSLVGQTLEQYF; CDR3 DNA: TGTGCCAGCAGCTTGGTCGGACAGACCCTAGAGCAGTACTTC
CDR3 length: 15; D gene: NA; clone size: once; V gene: TRBV27; J gene: TRBJ1-5; CDR3 protein: CASSFYGQNNQPQHF; CDR3 DNA: TGTGCCAGCAGTTTCTATGGACAGAACAATCAGCCCCAGCATTTT
CDR3 length: 17; D gene: TRBD1; clone size: NA; V gene: TRBV5-5; J gene: TRBJ1-1; CDR3 protein: CASSLSTSGGEETEAFF; CDR3 DNA: TGTGCCAGCAGCTTGAGCACGTCAGGGGGCGAGGAAACTGAAGCTTTCTTT
CDR3 length: 13; D gene: TRBD1; clone size: NA; V gene: TRBV5-4; J gene: TRBJ1-2; CDR3 protein: CASSEGQPYGYTF; CDR3 DNA: TGTGCCAGCAGCGAGGGACAGCCATATGGCTACACCTTC
CDR3 length: 17; D gene: NA; clone size: NA; V gene: TRBV6-1; J gene: TRBJ1-4; CDR3 protein: CASSEVWNDATNEKLFF; CDR3 DNA: TGTGCCAGCAGTGAAGTATGGAATGATGCAACTAATGAAAAACTGTTTTTT
CDR3 length: 15; D gene: NA; clone size: NA; V gene: TRBV5-1; J gene: TRBJ2-7; CDR3 protein: CASSPMRTPTYEQYF; CDR3 DNA: TGCGCCAGCAGTCCCATGCGGACGCCTACCTACGAGCAGTACTTC
CDR3 length: 13; D gene: NA; clone size: NA; V gene: TRBV19; J gene: TRBJ2-7; CDR3 protein: CASSTSRGLEQYF; CDR3 DNA: TGTGCCAGTAGCACATCCAGGGGCCTCGAGCAGTACTTC
CDR3 length: 15; D gene: NA; clone size: NA; V gene: TRBV6-6; J gene: TRBJ1-5; CDR3 protein: CASSYSGTMNQPQHF; CDR3 DNA: TGTGCCAGCAGTTACTCGGGCACTATGAATCAGCCCCAGCATTTT
CDR3 length: 16; D gene: TRBD2; clone size: once; V gene: TRBV4-3; J gene: TRBJ2-3; CDR3 protein: CASSQGGGYGTDTQYF; CDR3 DNA: TGCGCCAGCAGCCAAGGGGGGGGATATGGCACAGATACGCAGTATTTT